These T cell receptor beta chains were read from a single sample in a study of T cell responses to AZD1222 COVID-19 vaccine. The method was immunoSEQ multiplex PCR; TCRdb's version includes in-frame clones alone and lacks a portion of them. Here the sample spans 150,000 to 200,000 clones, 85% to 90% being singletons. Sequencing was performed on peripheral blood, taken 28 days after the second AZD1222 dose. These receptors were taken from an adult who received the AZD1222 COVID-19 vaccine. CDR3s include the opening cysteine and the closing phenylalanine or tryptophan. D genes are given only for firm matches. The size entry is marked missing in some rows and otherwise reads once, few, many or a size class.

>-|few|TRBV5-1|TRBJ1-1
CASSLGGTLNTEAFF
TGCGCCAGCAGCTTGGGGGGCACCCTGAACACTGAAGCTTTCTTT
>TRBD2|once|TRBV4-2|TRBJ2-1
CASSRSGTSGYNEQFF
TGTGCCAGCAGCCGCTCCGGGACTAGCGGGTACAATGAGCAGTTCTTC
>-|-|TRBV7-2|TRBJ2-2
CASSPAGATGELFF
TGTGCCAGCAGCCCCGCTGGAGCCACCGGGGAGCTGTTTTTT
>-|-|TRBV12-3/TRBV12-4|TRBJ2-7
CASSFVPYEQYF
TGTGCCAGCAGTTTCGTACCCTACGAGCAGTACTTC
>-|-|TRBV11-3|TRBJ1-1
CASSLEMQTEAFF
TGTGCCAGCAGCCTCGAGATGCAGACTGAAGCTTTCTTT
>-|-|TRBV23-1|TRBJ1-6
CASSLYRSRDDNSPLHF
TGCGCCAGCAGTCTCTACCGTAGTAGGGATGATAATTCACCCCTCCACTTT
>TRBD1|-|TRBV29-1|TRBJ2-1
CSVTRQGQEQFF
TGCAGCGTAACTCGACAGGGCCAGGAGCAGTTCTTC
>TRBD1|-|TRBV5-1|TRBJ2-2
CASSFQGAPGELFF
TGCGCCAGCAGCTTCCAGGGGGCGCCCGGGGAGCTGTTTTTT
>-|-|TRBV5-4|TRBJ1-2
CASSLGEFLNYGYTF
TGTGCCAGCAGCTTGGGGGAGTTCCTTAACTATGGCTACACCTTC
>-|-|TRBV29-1|TRBJ1-5
CSAVLRQGNQPQHF
TGCAGCGCGGTATTGCGTCAGGGCAATCAGCCCCAGCATTTT
>-|-|TRBV28|TRBJ1-1
CASRGNTEAFF
TGTGCCAGCAGGGGGAACACTGAAGCTTTCTTT
>-|-|TRBV4-2|TRBJ2-5
CASSQENGQETQYF
TGTGCCAGCAGCCAAGAAAACGGCCAAGAGACCCAGTACTTC
>TRBD2|-|TRBV7-2|TRBJ2-7
CASSLGGTYEQYF
TGTGCCAGCAGCCTCGGGGGGACCTACGAGCAGTACTTC
>-|-|TRBV7-8|TRBJ1-2
CASSPYQAGSEKGYTF
TGTGCCAGCAGCCCGTACCAGGCCGGGTCCGAGAAGGGCTACACCTTC
>-|-|TRBV9|TRBJ2-7
CASSVGGHSSYEQYF
TGTGCCAGCAGCGTAGGCGGACACAGCTCCTACGAGCAGTACTTC
>TRBD2|few|TRBV9|TRBJ2-7
CASSAGLAFTYEQYF
TGTGCCAGCAGCGCAGGACTAGCGTTCACCTACGAGCAGTACTTC
>-|-|TRBV3-1/TRBV3-2|TRBJ1-3
CASRSVGNTIYF
TGTGCCTCCCGGTCCGTCGGAAACACCATATATTTT
>-|-|TRBV12-3/TRBV12-4|TRBJ1-3
CASSLLDTIYF
TGTGCCAGCAGTTTATTGGACACCATATATTTT
>-|-|TRBV5-5|TRBJ2-7
CASSFEGGSYEQYF
TGTGCCAGCAGCTTTGAGGGGGGATCCTACGAGCAGTACTTC
>-|-|TRBV28|TRBJ1-1
CASGSGVTEAFF
TGTGCCAGCGGTTCAGGGGTAACTGAAGCTTTCTTT
>-|-|TRBV20-1|TRBJ2-7
CSASRTLSSYEQYF
TGCAGTGCTAGTAGGACACTCTCCTCCTACGAGCAGTACTTC
>-|-|TRBV5-8|TRBJ2-7
CASSPRRLARSSYEQYF
TGTGCCAGCAGCCCCCGTAGACTCGCGAGGAGCTCCTACGAGCAGTACTTC
>-|-|TRBV9|TRBJ2-5
CASSVLGGQETQYF
TGTGCCAGCAGCGTATTAGGGGGCCAAGAGACCCAGTACTTC
>TRBD2|-|TRBV4-3|TRBJ2-1
CASSQNLAGANNEQFF
TGCGCCAGCAGCCAAAACCTAGCGGGAGCGAACAATGAGCAGTTCTTC
>TRBD1|once|TRBV9|TRBJ2-7
CASSAGQSSYEQYF
TGTGCCAGCAGCGCGGGACAGAGCTCCTACGAGCAGTACTTC
>TRBD1|few|TRBV7-7|TRBJ2-4
CASSTGTGDIQYF
TGTGCTAGCAGCACCGGGACAGGTGACATTCAGTACTTC
>TRBD2|-|TRBV5-5|TRBJ2-2
CASSLGLAGGPNTGELFF
TGTGCCAGCAGCTTGGGACTAGCGGGAGGGCCGAACACCGGGGAGCTGTTTTTT
>-|-|TRBV28|TRBJ1-3
CASSLNAGSGNTIYF
TGTGCCAGCAGTTTAAACGCCGGGTCTGGAAACACCATATATTTT
>-|-|TRBV28|TRBJ1-4
CASRDTTGPGEKLFF
TGTGCCAGCAGAGACACGACAGGCCCTGGAGAAAAACTGTTTTTT
>-|-|TRBV28|TRBJ1-2
CASSLGGYGYTF
TGTGCCAGCAGTTTGGGGGGGTATGGCTACACCTTC
>-|-|TRBV29-1|TRBJ2-3
CSETSPSTDTQYF
TGCAGCGAAACTAGCCCTAGCACAGATACGCAGTATTTT
>-|-|TRBV6-2/TRBV6-3|TRBJ1-6
CASSYSTEPSNNSPLHF
TGTGCCAGCAGTTACTCGACGGAACCATCGAATAATTCACCCCTCCACTTT
>-|-|TRBV28|TRBJ2-6
CASSPLLSGANVLTF
TGTGCCAGCAGTCCGCTACTCTCTGGGGCCAACGTCCTGACTTTC
>-|-|TRBV7-3|TRBJ2-2
CASSLGPQPTGELFF
TGTGCCAGCAGCTTAGGTCCCCAGCCCACCGGGGAGCTGTTTTTT
>-|-|TRBV21-1|TRBJ1-2
CASTPNRDSNYGYTF
TGTGCCAGCACCCCGAATAGGGACAGTAACTATGGCTACACCTTC
>-|-|TRBV30|TRBJ1-4
CAWSHGSYEKLFF
TGTGCCTGGAGTCATGGTTCTTACGAAAAACTGTTTTTT
>-|-|TRBV7-2|TRBJ1-1
CASSPLFNTEAFF
TGTGCCAGCAGCCCCCTTTTTAACACTGAAGCTTTCTTT
>TRBD2|-|TRBV27|TRBJ2-7
CASSFSLAGVYEQYF
TGTGCCAGCAGTTTCTCGCTAGCGGGAGTCTACGAGCAGTACTTC
>-|-|TRBV5-4|TRBJ2-7
CASSSTRSYEQYF
TGTGCCAGCAGCTCGACCCGGTCCTACGAGCAGTACTTC
>TRBD1|few|TRBV7-2|TRBJ1-2
CASSLGDRANYGYTF
TGTGCCAGCAGCTTAGGGGACAGGGCTAACTATGGCTACACCTTC
>-|-|TRBV30|TRBJ1-2
CAWVDTFGYTF
TGTGCCTGGGTAGACACCTTTGGCTACACCTTC
>-|-|TRBV4-2|TRBJ2-1
CASSQAERNYNEQFF
TGTGCCAGCAGCCAAGCCGAGCGGAACTACAATGAGCAGTTCTTC
>TRBD1|-|TRBV27|TRBJ2-7
CASRQTGGFPYF
TGTGCCAGCAGACAGACAGGGGGCTTTCCGTACTTC
>-|-|TRBV27|TRBJ2-7
CASSFSGAAYEQYF
TGTGCCAGCAGTTTCTCGGGGGCCGCCTACGAGCAGTACTTC
>-|-|TRBV7-2|TRBJ2-5
CASILNRAQKTQYF
TGTGCCAGCATCTTAAACAGGGCTCAAAAGACCCAGTACTTC
>-|-|TRBV28|TRBJ1-5
CASSFPPNQPQHF
TGTGCCAGCAGTTTTCCCCCAAATCAGCCCCAGCATTTT
>-|-|TRBV10-3|TRBJ2-5
CAISESKLGPVRGQETQYF
TGTGCCATCAGTGAGTCGAAGCTGGGCCCGGTTCGCGGGCAAGAGACCCAGTACTTC
>-|-|TRBV7-2|TRBJ2-2
CASSPRQDTRTGELFF
TGTGCCAGCAGCCCCAGACAGGACACGAGGACCGGGGAGCTGTTTTTT
>TRBD1|once|TRBV19|TRBJ2-7
CARTGLSYEQYF
TGTGCGAGGACAGGCCTTTCCTACGAGCAGTACTTC
>-|-|TRBV28|TRBJ2-7
CASSRGGAGSYEQYF
TGTGCCAGCAGTCGCGGCGGGGCAGGGTCCTACGAGCAGTACTTC
>-|-|TRBV7-3|TRBJ2-1
CASSLSSGANEQFF
TGTGCCAGCAGCTTAAGCTCAGGGGCAAATGAGCAGTTCTTC
>TRBD1|once|TRBV11-1|TRBJ2-7
CASSRDSYEQYF
TGTGCCAGCAGTCGGGACAGCTACGAGCAGTACTTC